This T cell receptor beta chain originates from a study of CD8 T cells in ankylosing spondylitis. This clonotype was seen more than once but under ten times. Antigen specificity is unknown. Study-wide findings and caveats: Characteristic, it appeared, of ankylosing spondylitis blood was a TCR beta motif of eight or nine highly homologous variants. As for the disease-linked clones, they showed a CD8+ phenotype and occurred at relatively low frequencies in peripheral blood.

This CDR3 region has 15 residues. Trimming pared 1 base from V and 3 bases from J, leaving 13 bases between. Germline CDR1 SGHRS, CDR2 YFSETQ. TCRdb ran MiXCR on the 5' RACE reads and lists one entry per CDR3 protein. The sample records some 840,000 distinct CDR3 sequences, roughly 12% being singletons. V gene TRBV5-1 combines with J gene TRBJ1-1; D unclear. This TCR was recovered from a male donor with ankylosing spondylitis. Material: blood, either unsorted or a sorted T cell fraction (not recorded which). The DNA of the CDR3 is TGCGCCAGCAGCTTGATTTCCCCAACGGACACTGAAGCTTTCTTT. Protein sequence: CASSLISPTDTEAFF.